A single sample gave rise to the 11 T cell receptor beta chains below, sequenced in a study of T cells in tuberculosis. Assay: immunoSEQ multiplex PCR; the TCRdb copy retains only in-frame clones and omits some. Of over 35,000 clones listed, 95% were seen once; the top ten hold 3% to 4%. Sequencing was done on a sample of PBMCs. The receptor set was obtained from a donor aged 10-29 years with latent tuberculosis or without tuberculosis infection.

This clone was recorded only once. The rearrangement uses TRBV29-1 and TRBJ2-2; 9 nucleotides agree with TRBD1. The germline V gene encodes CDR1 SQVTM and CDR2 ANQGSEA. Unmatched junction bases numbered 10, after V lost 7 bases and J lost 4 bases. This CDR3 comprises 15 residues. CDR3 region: CSAPGTGSLTGELFF. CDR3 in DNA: TGCAGCGCTCCCGGGACAGGGAGTCTCACCGGGGAGCTGTTTTTT.

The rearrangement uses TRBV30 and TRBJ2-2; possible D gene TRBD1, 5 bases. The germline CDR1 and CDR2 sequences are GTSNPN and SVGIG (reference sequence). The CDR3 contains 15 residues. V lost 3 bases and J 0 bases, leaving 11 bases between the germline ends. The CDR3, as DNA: TGTGCCTGGAGCGTACTGACAGCGAACACCGGGGAGCTGTTTTTT. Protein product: CAWSVLTANTGELFF.

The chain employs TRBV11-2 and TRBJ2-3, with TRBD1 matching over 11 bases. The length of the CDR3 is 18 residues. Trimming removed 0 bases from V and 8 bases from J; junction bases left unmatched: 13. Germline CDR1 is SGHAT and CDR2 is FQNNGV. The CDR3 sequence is CASSLDVGRTGGFITQYF. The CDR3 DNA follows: TGTGCCAGCAGCTTAGACGTTGGCCGGACAGGGGGCTTCATTACGCAGTATTTT.

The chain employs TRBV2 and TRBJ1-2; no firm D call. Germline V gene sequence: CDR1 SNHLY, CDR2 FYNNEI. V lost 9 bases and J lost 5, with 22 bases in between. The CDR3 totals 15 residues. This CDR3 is CASTGARVVVYGYTF. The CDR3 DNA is TGTGCCAGTACCGGAGCCCGGGTCGTGGTTTATGGCTACACCTTC.

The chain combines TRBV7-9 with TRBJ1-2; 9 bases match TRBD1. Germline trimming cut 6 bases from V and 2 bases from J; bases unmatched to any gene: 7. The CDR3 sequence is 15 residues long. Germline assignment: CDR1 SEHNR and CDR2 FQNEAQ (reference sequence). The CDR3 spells CASSSAGTGNYGYTF. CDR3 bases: TGTGCCAGCAGTTCCGCCGGGACAGGGAACTATGGCTACACCTTC.

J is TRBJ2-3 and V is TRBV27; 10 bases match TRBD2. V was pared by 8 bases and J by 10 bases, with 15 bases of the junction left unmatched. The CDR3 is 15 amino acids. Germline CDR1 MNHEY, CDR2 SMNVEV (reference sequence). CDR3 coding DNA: TGTGCCAGCCAGTTTAGCGGGGGGACCCCTCTTCCGCAGTATTTT. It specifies CASQFSGGTPLPQYF.

This chain's CDR3 is CASSVSPGQGSSYNEQFF. In DNA, the CDR3 is TGTGCCAGCAGCGTATCCCCGGGACAGGGAAGCTCCTACAATGAGCAGTTCTTC. This chain connects TRBV9 to TRBJ2-1; TRBD1 matches 9 bases. Germline V lookup: CDR1 SGDLS, CDR2 YYNGEE. The CDR3 spans 18 residues. V lost 1 base and J lost 0; bases outside the gene matches: 8.

The CDR3 DNA sequence: TGCGCCAGCCGAGACATAACCGATAGCAATCAGCCCCAGCATTTT. This codes for CASRDITDSNQPQHF. V gene TRBV5-1 combines with J gene TRBJ1-5; D unresolved. The CDR3 runs to 15 residues. The V and J ends lost 7 bases and 0 bases respectively, with 14 bases between them. Germline CDR1 is SGHRS and CDR2 is YFSETQ.

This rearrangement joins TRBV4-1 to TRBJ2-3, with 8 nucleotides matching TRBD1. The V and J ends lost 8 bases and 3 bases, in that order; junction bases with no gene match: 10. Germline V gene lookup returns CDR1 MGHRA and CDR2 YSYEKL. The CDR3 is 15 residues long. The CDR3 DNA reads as TGCGCCAGCGGGCCGACAGGGGTGTGGACAGATACGCAGTATTTT. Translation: CASGPTGVWTDTQYF.

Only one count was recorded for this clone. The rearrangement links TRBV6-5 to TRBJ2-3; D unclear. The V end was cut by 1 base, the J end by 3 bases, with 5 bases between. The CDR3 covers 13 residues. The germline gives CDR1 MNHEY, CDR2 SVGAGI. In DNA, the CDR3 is TGTGCCAGCAGTTACTTACAGACAGATACGCAGTATTTT. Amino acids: CASSYLQTDTQYF.

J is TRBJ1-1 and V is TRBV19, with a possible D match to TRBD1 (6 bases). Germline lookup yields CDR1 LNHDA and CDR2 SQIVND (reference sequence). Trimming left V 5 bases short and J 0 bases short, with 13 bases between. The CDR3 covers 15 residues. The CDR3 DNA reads TGTGCCAGTAGTGGCGCCGGGACAATGAACACTGAAGCTTTCTTT. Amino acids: CASSGAGTMNTEAFF. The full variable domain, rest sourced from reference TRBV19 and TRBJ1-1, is DGGITQSPKYLFRKEGQNVTLSCEQNLNHDAMYWYRQDPGQGLRLIYYSQIVNDFQKGDIAEGYSVSREKKESFPLTVTSAQKNPTAFYLCASSGAGTMNTEAFFGQGTRLTVV.